This is a list of T cell receptor beta chains from one sample in a study of beta chain features in type 1 diabetes. Using immunoSEQ multiplex PCR, the repertoire was profiled, and TCRdb retains in-frame clones only, with some absent. The table has roughly 300,000 clones, under 8.5% seen once. The sample comprised central memory CD4+ T cells from blood. The receptors were gathered from a woman aged 18-29 years in good health. The CDR3 runs from the conserved cysteine through the conserved F or W.

CDR3 protein,V gene,J gene
CASSLVLSTDTQYF,TRBV5-1,TRBJ2-3
CASGDRVGNQPQHF,TRBV2,TRBJ1-5
CASSDGSGANVLTF,TRBV5-1,TRBJ2-6
CASSVRAASTDTQYF,TRBV9,TRBJ2-3
CASSSWGLDTGELFF,TRBV19,TRBJ2-2
CASSVPSGRDAETQYF,TRBV5-4,TRBJ2-5
CASSRLGLVSTDTQYF,TRBV27,TRBJ2-3
CASSRGLAGDTSYEQYF,TRBV4-1,TRBJ2-7
CASSPLREGNTGELFF,TRBV28,TRBJ2-2
CATGPEGHANEQYF,TRBV6-5,TRBJ2-7
CASSEMAIYEQYF,TRBV2,TRBJ2-7
CASSQVPSGISSSYEQYF,TRBV5-4,TRBJ2-7
CASSRDSVGETQYF,TRBV7-8,TRBJ2-5
CASSSYPGTGQETQYF,TRBV7-3,TRBJ2-5
CASSGEGPQHF,TRBV18,TRBJ1-5
CASSLPPGDEQFF,TRBV5-4,TRBJ2-1
CATSKSRSTDTQYF,TRBV15,TRBJ2-3
CASSRLINNEQFF,TRBV13,TRBJ2-1
CASSSGQLNRYF,TRBV5-6,TRBJ2-7